The source of this T cell receptor (beta chain) is a study of cytomegalovirus exposure and HLA in healthy donors. Study-level findings and limits: Researchers reported in a later analysis that common viral pathogens appeared linked to several top clusters. After further analysis at a later stage, 15,000 to 20,000 TCR beta sequences were associated with HLA alleles at 0.05 false discovery rate. Specificity for CMV antigens was confirmed in vitro for a few of the CMV-associated chains.

In the PCR, 60 Vbeta and 13 Jbeta primers were used. The authors' processing: Roughly 80 million unique TCR beta chains, some 11 million shared, were counted in a later analysis. Data came from immunoSEQ multiplex PCR; TCRdb stores just in-frame clones and leaves some out. The V and J calls and the clone size are those of that table, but D and trimming were determined from the DNA. The sample holds more than 90,000 clones, about 72% seen once. V was shortened by 7 bases and J by 4 bases, with 17 bases between the two germline ends. The CDR3 contains 14 residues. Germline V gives CDR1 SGHRS, CDR2 YFSETQ. This clone has only one observation. Its antigen remains unknown.

The source material was PBMCs. This receptor was identified in a man between 45 and 60 years old in good health and CMV-seropositive. The chain combines TRBV5-1 with TRBJ1-1; tentatively, D is TRBD1 (6 bases). The CDR3 coding sequence is TGCGCCAGCGGGACATTGTCGAGGAGCACTGAAGCTTTCTTT. It is translated as CASGTLSRSTEAFF.